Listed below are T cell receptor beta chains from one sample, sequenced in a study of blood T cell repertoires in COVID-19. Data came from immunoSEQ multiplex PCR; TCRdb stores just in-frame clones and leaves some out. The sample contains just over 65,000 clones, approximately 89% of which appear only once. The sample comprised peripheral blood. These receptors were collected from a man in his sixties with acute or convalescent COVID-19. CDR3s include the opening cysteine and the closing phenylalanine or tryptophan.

CASSATYNYGYTF TRBJ1-2 TRBV9
CASSVESLSEQFF TRBJ2-1 TRBV9
CSASVGQDNSPLHF TRBJ1-6 TRBV20-1
CASSPRTGSGQPQHF TRBJ1-5 TRBV6-5
CASRQAHDRPTYGYTF TRBJ1-2 TRBV27
CASSGDGYTF TRBJ1-2 TRBV25-1
CASSLEVGTGEKLFF TRBJ1-4 TRBV5-1
CASSTGTGTYEQYF TRBJ2-7 TRBV19
CASSAAMNTEAFF TRBJ1-1 TRBV9
CAWSRVMNTEAFF TRBJ1-1 TRBV30
CAWSVSSGGQETQYF TRBJ2-5 TRBV30
CASRSWRGSDNEQFF TRBJ2-1 TRBV19
CSGQGKNIQYF TRBJ2-4 TRBV20-1
CASTGSGGLYGYTF TRBJ1-2 TRBV6-5
CASSADLAGGYNEQFF TRBJ2-1 TRBV5-4
CASSLALIGVNTEAFF TRBJ1-1 TRBV7-2
CAIMTGSGYTF TRBJ1-2 TRBV10-3
CAVGRGPNQPQHF TRBJ1-5 TRBV10-3
CASRIQGANYGYTF TRBJ1-2 TRBV19
CASSPLAGVRNQPQHF TRBJ1-5 TRBV7-8
CATSRQGGEAFF TRBJ1-1 TRBV24-1
CASSLEEESEAFF TRBJ1-1 TRBV4-1